This T cell receptor beta chain stems from a study of cytomegalovirus exposure and HLA in healthy donors. Findings and caveats of the study: First-cohort TCR clusters were later found to tend to co-occur in the approximately 120 validation repertoires.

Profiling relied on immunoSEQ multiplex PCR, and the TCRdb table lists in-frame clones only, not all of them. The sample carries 130,000 or so clones, about 90% recorded once. Trimming shortened V by 5 bases and J by 4 bases, and 15 bases separated the two germline ends. Germline lookup yields CDR1 MNHEY and CDR2 SVGAGI. The length of the CDR3 is 14 residues. In regard to this clone: Its antigen is still unknown.

The sample was PBMCs. This receptor was identified in a man aged 25 to 40 in good health and CMV-seronegative. The V call is TRBV6-5, the J call TRBJ2-7, with D perhaps matching TRBD2 (6 bases). The CDR3 loop is CASSNLADGYEQYF. The CDR3 DNA sequence: TGTGCCAGCAGTAACTTAGCGGACGGGTACGAGCAGTACTTC.